This T cell receptor (beta chain) stems from a study of T cell clonotyping in hematopoietic cell transplantation. The germline gives CDR1 SEHNR, CDR2 FQNEAQ (reference sequence). The CDR3 is 15 residues long. Trimming stripped 2 bases from V and 9 bases from J, with 14 bases between. TCRdb's table, derived via immunoSEQ multiplex PCR, lists solely in-frame clones and lacks some. Of tens of thousands of clones in the sample, almost 97% were seen once. Documented time point: recipient sample about 28 days before transplant, after cytoreduction. J is TRBJ1-6 and V is TRBV7-9; possible D gene TRBD1, 5 bases. Source: peripheral blood mononuclear cells, taken before stem cell transplant. The clonotype comes from a woman aged 50 to 60 with acute myeloid leukemia. Some clones in this sample may be carry-over from other donors' samples. Here the CDR3 reads CASSLIGRVGSPLHF. The DNA of the CDR3 is TGTGCCAGCAGCTTAATCGGCAGGGTAGGTTCACCCCTCCACTTT.